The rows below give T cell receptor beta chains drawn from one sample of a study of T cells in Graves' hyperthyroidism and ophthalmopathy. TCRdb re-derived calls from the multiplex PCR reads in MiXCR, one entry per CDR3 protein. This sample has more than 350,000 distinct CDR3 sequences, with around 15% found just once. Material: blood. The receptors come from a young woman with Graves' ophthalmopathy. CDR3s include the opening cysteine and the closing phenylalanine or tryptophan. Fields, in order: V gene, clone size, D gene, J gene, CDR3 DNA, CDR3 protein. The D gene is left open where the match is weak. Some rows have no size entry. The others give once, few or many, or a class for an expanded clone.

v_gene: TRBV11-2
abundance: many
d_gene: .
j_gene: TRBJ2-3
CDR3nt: TGTGCCAGCAGCTTTATCGGGGGCCTAGGGGATACGCAGTATTTT
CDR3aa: CASSFIGGLGDTQYF

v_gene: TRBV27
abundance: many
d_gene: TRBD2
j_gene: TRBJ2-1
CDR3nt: TGTGCCAGCAGTTTTAGTAGCGGGGATCAGGGCAATGAGCAGTTCTTC
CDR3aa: CASSFSSGDQGNEQFF

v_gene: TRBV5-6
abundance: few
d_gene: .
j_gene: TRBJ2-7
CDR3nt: TGTGCCAGCAGCTTGCGACAGAAAAGGAACGAGCAGTACTTC
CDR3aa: CASSLRQKRNEQYF

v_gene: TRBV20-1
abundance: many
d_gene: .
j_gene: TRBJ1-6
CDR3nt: TGCAGTGCCACCCCAGATTGGACACCTAATAATTCACCCCTCCACTTT
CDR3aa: CSATPDWTPNNSPLHF

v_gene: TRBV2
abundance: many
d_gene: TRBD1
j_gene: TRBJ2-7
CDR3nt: TGTGCCAGCACTCGACAGGGGTTGTCCTACGAGCAGTACTTC
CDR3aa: CASTRQGLSYEQYF

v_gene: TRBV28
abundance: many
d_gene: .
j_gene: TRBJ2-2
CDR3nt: TGTGCCAGCACTTCCTTTGGGGGCAAGAACACCGGGGAGCTGTTTTTT
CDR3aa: CASTSFGGKNTGELFF

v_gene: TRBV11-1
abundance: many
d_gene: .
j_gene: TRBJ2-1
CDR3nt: TGTGCCAGCAGCTTAGTCTTCCAGGGCTCAATTCCCTACAATGAGCAGTTCTTC
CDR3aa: CASSLVFQGSIPYNEQFF

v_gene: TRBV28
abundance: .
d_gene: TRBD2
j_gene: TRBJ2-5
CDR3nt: TGTGCCAGCAGTTCCCTAGCGGGGTACCAAGAGACCCAGTACTTC
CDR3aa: CASSSLAGYQETQYF

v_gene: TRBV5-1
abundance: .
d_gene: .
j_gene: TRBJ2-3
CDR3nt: TGCGCCAGCAGCTCCCAGGACTCACGTACGCAGTATTTT
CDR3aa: CASSSQDSRTQYF

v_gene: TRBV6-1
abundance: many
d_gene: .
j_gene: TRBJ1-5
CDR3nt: TGTGCCAGCAACGGGGGGCTTGTTCAGCCCCAGCATTTT
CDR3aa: CASNGGLVQPQHF

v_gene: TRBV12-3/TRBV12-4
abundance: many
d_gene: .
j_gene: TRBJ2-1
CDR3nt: TGTGCCAGCAGCCAAGATCATAGCGAGAATGAGCAGTTCTTC
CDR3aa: CASSQDHSENEQFF

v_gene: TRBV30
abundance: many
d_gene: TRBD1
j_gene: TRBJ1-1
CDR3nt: TGTGCCTGGAGTGCTAACAGGGGGGACACTGAAGCTTTCTTT
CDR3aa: CAWSANRGDTEAFF

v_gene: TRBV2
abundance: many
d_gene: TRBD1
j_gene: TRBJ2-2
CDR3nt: TGTGCCAGCACCCGTGACAGGGAGCGGCCGAACACCGGGGAGCTGTTTTTT
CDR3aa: CASTRDRERPNTGELFF

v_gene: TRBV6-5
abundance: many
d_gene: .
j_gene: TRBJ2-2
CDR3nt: TGTGCCAGCAGTTACGAGGGGGACCTGAACACCGGGGAGCTGTTTTTT
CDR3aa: CASSYEGDLNTGELFF

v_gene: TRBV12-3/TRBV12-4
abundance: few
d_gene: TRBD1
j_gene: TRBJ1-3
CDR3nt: TGTGCCAGCAGTCTGGACAGGGGAAACACCATATATTTT
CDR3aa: CASSLDRGNTIYF

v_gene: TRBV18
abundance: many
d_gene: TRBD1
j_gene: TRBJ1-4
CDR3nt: TGTGCCAGCTCACCACGGAGGGGGCGCGAAGCGATAGAAAAACTGTTTTTT
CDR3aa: CASSPRRGREAIEKLFF

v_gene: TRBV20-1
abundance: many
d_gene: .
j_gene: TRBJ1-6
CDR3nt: TGCAGTGCTAGAAGGGAGAGTCCTAGGTCACCCCTCCACTTT
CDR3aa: CSARRESPRSPLHF

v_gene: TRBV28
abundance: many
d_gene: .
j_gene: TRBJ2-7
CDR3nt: TGTGCCAGCAGTTTCACCTTGGGGGGTAACTCCTACGAGCAGTACTTC
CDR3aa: CASSFTLGGNSYEQYF

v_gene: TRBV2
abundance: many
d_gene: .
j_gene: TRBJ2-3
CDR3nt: TGTGCCAGCACCCGACCGTACAGCACAGATACGCAGTATTTT
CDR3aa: CASTRPYSTDTQYF

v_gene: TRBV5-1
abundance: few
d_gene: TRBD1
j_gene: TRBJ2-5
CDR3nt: TGCGCCAGCGGATCCGGGACAGCAGAGACCCAGTACTTC
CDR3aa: CASGSGTAETQYF

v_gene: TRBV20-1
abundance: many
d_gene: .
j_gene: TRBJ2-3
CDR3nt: TGCAGTGCTAGAGATGTCCAGGGAACAGATACGCAGTATTTT
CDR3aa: CSARDVQGTDTQYF

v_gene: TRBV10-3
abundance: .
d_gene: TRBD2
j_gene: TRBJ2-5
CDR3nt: TGTGCCATCAACGAGGTAGCGGGGGGGCTAGAGACCCAGTACTTC
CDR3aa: CAINEVAGGLETQYF

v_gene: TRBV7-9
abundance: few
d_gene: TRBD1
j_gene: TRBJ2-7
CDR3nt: TGTGCCAGCAGCAAGACAGGGGGCGCGTACGAGCAGTACTTC
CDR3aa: CASSKTGGAYEQYF

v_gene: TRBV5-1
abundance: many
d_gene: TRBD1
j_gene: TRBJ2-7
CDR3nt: TGCGCCAGCAGCTTGTGGGGGACAGGGGAATCCTACGAGCAGTACTTC
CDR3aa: CASSLWGTGESYEQYF

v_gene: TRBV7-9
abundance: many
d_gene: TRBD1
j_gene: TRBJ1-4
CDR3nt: TGTGCCAGCAGCGCGGACAGGAATGAAAAACTGTTTTTT
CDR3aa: CASSADRNEKLFF

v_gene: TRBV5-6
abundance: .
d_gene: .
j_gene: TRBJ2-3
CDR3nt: TGTGCCAGCAGCTTGGGGGGTCTAGTGACAGATACGCAGTATTTT
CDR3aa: CASSLGGLVTDTQYF

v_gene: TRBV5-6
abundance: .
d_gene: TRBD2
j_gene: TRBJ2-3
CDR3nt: TGTGCCAGCAGCTTCTGGGGGACTAGGGTTACAGATACGCAGTATTTT
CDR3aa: CASSFWGTRVTDTQYF

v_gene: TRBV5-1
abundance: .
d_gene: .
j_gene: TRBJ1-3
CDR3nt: TGCGCCAGCAGGCGGGAGGGTTCTGGAAACACCATATATTTT
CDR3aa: CASRREGSGNTIYF

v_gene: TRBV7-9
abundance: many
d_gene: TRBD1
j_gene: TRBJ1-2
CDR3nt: TGTGCCAGCAGGGACCCCAAACCGGGACAGTCATATGGCTACACCTTC
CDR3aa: CASRDPKPGQSYGYTF

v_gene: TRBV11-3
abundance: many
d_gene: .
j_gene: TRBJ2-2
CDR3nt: TGTGCCAGCAGCTTCAACGCACAGGCGGTGGAGCTGTTTTTT
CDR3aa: CASSFNAQAVELFF

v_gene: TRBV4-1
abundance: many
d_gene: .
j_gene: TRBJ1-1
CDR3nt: TGCGCCAGCAGCCAAGATCTGGTGGTGAACACTGAAGCTTTCTTT
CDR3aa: CASSQDLVVNTEAFF

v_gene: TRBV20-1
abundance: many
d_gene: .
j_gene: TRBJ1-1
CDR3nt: TGCAGTACCAAAAACCGACGGCAGACTAACACTGAAGCTTTCTTT
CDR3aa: CSTKNRRQTNTEAFF

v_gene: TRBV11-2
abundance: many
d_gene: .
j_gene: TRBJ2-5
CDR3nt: TGTGCCAGCAGCCCATACGGGGAGACCCAGTACTTC
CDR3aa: CASSPYGETQYF

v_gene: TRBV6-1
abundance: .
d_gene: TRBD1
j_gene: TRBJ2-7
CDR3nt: TGTGCCAGCAGTAGAAGACAGGGTGGTTACGAGCAGTACTTC
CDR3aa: CASSRRQGGYEQYF

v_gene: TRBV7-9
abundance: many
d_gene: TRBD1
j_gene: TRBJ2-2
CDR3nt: TGTGCCAGCAGCCTGACAGGGGGCGCCGGGACCGGGGAGCTGTTTTTT
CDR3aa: CASSLTGGAGTGELFF

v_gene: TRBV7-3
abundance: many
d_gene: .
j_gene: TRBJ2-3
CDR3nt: TGTGCCAGCAGCTTAACCCCTAGCCATACGCAGTATTTT
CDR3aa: CASSLTPSHTQYF

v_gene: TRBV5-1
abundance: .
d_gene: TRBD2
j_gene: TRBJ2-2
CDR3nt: TGCGCCAGCAGCTTCCGCGGGGGAATGGACACCGGGGAGCTGTTTTTT
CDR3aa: CASSFRGGMDTGELFF

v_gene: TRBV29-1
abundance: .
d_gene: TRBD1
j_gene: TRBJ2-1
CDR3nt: TGCAGCGTTGATATGGACAGGGCCCATGAGCAGTTCTTC
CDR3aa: CSVDMDRAHEQFF

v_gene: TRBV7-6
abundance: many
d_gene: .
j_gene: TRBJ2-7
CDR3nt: TGTGCCAGCAGCCCTACGGGCGGGGGCCGGTACGAGCAGTACTTC
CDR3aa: CASSPTGGGRYEQYF

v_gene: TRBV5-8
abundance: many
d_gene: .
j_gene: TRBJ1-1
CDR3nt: TGTGCCAGCAGCTTGGTCAGGGTCTCACTTTCAGCTTTCTTT
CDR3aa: CASSLVRVSLSAFF

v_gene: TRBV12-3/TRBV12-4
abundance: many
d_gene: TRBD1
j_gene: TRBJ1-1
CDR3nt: TGTGCCAGCAGTATCAGGGGGGCCAAGAACACTGAAGCTTTCTTT
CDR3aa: CASSIRGAKNTEAFF

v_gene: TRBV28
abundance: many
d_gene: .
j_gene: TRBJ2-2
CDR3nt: TGTGCCAGCAGTTTATGGGGGATGTCCGGGGAGCTGTTTTTT
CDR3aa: CASSLWGMSGELFF

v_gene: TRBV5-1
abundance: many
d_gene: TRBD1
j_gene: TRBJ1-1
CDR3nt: TGCGCCAGCAGTCGGGACAGGAAGAACACTGAAGCTTTCTTT
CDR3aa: CASSRDRKNTEAFF

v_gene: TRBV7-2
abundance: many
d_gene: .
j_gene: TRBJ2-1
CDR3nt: TGTGCCAGCACCCAAGGGGGTCAACCGTACAATGAGCAGTTCTTC
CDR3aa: CASTQGGQPYNEQFF

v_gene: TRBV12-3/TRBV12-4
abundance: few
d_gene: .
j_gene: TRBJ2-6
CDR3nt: TGTGCCAGCAGACGTCTGAGGGCAGGTCTCCTCCCACTCTCTGGGGCCAACGTCCTGACTTTC
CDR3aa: CASRRLRAGLLPLSGANVLTF

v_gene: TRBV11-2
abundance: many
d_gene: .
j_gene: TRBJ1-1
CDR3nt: TGTGCCAGCAGCTCAATCCTAAACAGGTCAGGGGCTTTCTTT
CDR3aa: CASSSILNRSGAFF

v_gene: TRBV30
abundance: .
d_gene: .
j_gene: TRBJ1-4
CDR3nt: TGTGCCTGGACAGGGGCAACTAATGAAAAACTGTTTTTT
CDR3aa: CAWTGATNEKLFF

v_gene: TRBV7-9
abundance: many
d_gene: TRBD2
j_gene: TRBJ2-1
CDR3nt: TGTGCCAGCAGCCCCGCCGGGACTAGCGGGGGGGCAGCGGGGGGGGTCCGGAATGAGCAGTTCTTC
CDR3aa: CASSPAGTSGGAAGGVRNEQFF

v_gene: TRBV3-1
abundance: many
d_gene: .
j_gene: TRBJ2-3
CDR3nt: TGTGCCAGCAGCCAAATCTCGTTCTTAGGCACAGATACGCAGTATTTT
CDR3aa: CASSQISFLGTDTQYF

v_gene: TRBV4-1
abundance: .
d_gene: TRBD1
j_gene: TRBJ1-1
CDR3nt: TGCGCCAGCAGCCCATGGGACAGGGGTTTCGCTGAAGCTTTCTTT
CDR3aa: CASSPWDRGFAEAFF

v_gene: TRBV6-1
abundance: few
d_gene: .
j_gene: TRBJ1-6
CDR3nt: TGTGCCAGCCTGGCGAGGGCCGGTAATTCACCCCTCCACTTT
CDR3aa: CASLARAGNSPLHF

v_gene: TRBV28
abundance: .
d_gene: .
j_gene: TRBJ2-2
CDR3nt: TGTGCCAGCATTGGTTTGTTGGTATCCGGGGAGCTGTCTTTT
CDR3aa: CASIGLLVSGELSF

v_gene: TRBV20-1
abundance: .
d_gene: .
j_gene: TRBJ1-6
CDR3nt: TGCAGTGCTAGAGAGTTCCGAGGGAATCTTAATTCACCCCTCCACTTT
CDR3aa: CSAREFRGNLNSPLHF

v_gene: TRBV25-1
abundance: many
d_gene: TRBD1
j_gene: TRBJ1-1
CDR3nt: TGTGCCAGCAGTGAAGGACAGGGTAAAGCTTTCTTT
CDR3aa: CASSEGQGKAFF

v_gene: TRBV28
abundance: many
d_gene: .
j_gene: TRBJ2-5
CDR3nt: TGTGCCAGCCTAGGTTTACAAGAGACCCAGTACTTC
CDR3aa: CASLGLQETQYF

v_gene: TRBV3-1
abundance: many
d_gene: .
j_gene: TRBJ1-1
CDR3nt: TGTGCCAGCAGCCAAGAAATAGGACAGCTTGAAGCTTTCTTT
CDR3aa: CASSQEIGQLEAFF